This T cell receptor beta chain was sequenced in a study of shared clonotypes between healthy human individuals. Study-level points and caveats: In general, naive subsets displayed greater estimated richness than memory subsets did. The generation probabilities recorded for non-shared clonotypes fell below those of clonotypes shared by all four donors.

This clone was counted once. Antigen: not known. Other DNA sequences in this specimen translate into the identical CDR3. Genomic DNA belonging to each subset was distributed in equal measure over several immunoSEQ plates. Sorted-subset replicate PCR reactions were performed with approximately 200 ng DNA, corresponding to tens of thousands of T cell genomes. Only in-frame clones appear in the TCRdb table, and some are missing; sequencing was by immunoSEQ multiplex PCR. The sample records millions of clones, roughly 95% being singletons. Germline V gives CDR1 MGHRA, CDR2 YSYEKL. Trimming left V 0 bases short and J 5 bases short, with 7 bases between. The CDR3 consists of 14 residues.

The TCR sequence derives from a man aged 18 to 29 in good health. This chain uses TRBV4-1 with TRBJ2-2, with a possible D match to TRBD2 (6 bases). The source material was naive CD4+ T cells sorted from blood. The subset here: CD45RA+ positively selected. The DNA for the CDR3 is TGCGCCAGCAGCCAAGATGGGGGGACCGGGGAGCTGTTTTTT. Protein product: CASSQDGGTGELFF.